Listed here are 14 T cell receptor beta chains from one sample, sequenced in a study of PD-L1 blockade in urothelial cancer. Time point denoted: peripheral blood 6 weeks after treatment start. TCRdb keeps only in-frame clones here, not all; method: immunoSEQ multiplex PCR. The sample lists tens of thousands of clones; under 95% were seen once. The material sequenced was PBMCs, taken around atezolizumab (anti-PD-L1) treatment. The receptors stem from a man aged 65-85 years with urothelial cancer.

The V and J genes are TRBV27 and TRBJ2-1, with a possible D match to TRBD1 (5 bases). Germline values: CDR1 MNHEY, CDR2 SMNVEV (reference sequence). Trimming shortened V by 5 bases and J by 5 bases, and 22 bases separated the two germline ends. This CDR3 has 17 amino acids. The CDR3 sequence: CASSPGLSHLKNNEQFF. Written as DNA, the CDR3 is TGTGCCAGCAGTCCAGGGCTGTCCCATTTAAAAAACAATGAGCAGTTCTTC.

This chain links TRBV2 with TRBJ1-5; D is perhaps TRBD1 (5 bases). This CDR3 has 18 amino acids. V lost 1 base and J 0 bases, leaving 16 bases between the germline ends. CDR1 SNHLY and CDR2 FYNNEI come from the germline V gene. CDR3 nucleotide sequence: TGTGCCAGCAGTGAAGGTCCAGGGTCGCATCGTAGCAATCAGCCCCAGCATTTT. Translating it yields CASSEGPGSHRSNQPQHF.

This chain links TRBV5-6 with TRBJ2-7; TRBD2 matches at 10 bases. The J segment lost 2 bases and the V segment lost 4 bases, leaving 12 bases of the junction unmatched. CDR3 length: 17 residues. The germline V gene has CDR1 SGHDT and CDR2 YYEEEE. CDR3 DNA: TGTGCCAGCAGCCCCACCTTAGCGGGAGGAGATCCCTACGAGCAGTACTTC. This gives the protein CASSPTLAGGDPYEQYF.

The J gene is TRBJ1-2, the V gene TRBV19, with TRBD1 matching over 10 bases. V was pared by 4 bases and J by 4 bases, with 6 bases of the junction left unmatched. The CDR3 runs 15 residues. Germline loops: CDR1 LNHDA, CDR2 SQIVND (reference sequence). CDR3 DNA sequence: TGTGCCAGTAGTAGGAAGGACAGGGGGGCCTATGGCTACACCTTC. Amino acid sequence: CASSRKDRGAYGYTF.

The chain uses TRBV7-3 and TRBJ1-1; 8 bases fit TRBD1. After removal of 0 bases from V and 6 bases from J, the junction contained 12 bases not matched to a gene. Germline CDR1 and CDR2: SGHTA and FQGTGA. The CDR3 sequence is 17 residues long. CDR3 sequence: CASSLTGQGDVFAEAFF. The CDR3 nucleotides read TGTGCCAGCAGCTTAACCGGACAGGGTGATGTCTTTGCTGAAGCTTTCTTT. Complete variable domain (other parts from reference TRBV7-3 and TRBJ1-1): GAGVSQTPSNKVTEKGKYVELRCDPISGHTALYWYRQSLGQGPEFLIYFQGTGAADDSGLPNDRFFAVRPEGSVSTLKIQRTERGDSAVYLCASSLTGQGDVFAEAFFGQGTRLTVV.

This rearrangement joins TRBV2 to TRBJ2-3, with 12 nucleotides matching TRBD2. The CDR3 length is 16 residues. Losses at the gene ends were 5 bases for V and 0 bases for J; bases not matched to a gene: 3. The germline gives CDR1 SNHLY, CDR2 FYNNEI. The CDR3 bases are TGTGCCAGCAGTTTCGGACTAGCGGGAAGCACAGATACGCAGTATTTT. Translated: CASSFGLAGSTDTQYF. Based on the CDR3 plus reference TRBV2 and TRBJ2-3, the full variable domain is EPEVTQTPSHQVTQMGQEVILRCVPISNHLYFYWYRQILGQKVEFLVSFYNNEISEKSEIFDDQFSVERPDGSNFTLKIRSTKLEDSAMYFCASSFGLAGSTDTQYFGPGTRLTVL.

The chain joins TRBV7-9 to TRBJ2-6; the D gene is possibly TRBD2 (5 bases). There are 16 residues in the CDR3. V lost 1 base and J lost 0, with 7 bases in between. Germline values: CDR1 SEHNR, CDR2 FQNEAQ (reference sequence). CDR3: CASSLERRSGANVLTF. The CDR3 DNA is TGTGCCAGCAGCTTAGAGCGGCGCTCTGGGGCCAACGTCCTGACTTTC.

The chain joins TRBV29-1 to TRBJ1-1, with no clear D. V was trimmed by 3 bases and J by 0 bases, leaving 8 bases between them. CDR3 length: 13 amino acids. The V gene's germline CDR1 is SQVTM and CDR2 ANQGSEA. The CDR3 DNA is TGCAGCGTTGAGAGGAGCATGAACACTGAAGCTTTCTTT. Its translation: CSVERSMNTEAFF.

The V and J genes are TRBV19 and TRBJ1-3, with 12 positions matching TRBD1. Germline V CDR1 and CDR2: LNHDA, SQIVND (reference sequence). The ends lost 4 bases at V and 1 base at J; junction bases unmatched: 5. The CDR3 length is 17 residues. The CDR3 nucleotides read TGTGCCAGTAGTACCCTGGGACAGGGGGCTTCTGGAAACACCATATATTTT. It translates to CASSTLGQGASGNTIYF.

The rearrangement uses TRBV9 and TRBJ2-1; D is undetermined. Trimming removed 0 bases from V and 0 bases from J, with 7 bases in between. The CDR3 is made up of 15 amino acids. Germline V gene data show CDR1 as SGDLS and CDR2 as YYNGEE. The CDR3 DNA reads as TGTGCCAGCAGCGTAGGACTTAACTCCTACAATGAGCAGTTCTTC. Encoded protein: CASSVGLNSYNEQFF.

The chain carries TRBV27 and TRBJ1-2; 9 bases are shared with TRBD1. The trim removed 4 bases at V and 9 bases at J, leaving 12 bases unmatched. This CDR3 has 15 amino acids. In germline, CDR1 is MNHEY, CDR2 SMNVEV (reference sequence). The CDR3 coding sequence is TGTGCCAGCAGTTCCCTACAGGGGGCGGGCTCAAGCTACACCTTC. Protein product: CASSSLQGAGSSYTF.

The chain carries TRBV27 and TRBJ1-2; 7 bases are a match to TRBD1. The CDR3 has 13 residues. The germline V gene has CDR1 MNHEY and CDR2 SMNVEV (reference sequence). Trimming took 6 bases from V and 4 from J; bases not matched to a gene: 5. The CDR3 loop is CASSPTGSYGYTF. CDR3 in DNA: TGTGCCAGCAGCCCGACAGGGAGCTATGGCTACACCTTC.

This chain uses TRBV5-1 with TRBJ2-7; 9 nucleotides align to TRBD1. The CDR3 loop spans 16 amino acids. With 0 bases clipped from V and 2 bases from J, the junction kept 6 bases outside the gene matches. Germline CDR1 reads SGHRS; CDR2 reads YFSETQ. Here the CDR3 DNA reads TGCGCCAGCAGCTTGGCCGGGACAGGGCCCACCTACGAGCAGTACTTC. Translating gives CASSLAGTGPTYEQYF. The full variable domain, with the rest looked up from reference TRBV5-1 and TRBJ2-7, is KAGVTQTPRYLIKTRGQQVTLSCSPISGHRSVSWYQQTPGQGLQFLFEYFSETQRNKGNFPGRFSGRQFSNSRSEMNVSTLELGDSALYLCASSLAGTGPTYEQYFGPGTRLTVT.

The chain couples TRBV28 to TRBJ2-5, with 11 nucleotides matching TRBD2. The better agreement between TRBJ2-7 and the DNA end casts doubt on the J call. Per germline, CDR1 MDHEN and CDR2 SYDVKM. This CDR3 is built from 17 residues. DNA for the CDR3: TGTGCCAGCAGTGCACTGACTAGCGGGATAAAGGAGTACGAGCAGTACTTC. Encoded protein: CASSALTSGIKEYEQYF.